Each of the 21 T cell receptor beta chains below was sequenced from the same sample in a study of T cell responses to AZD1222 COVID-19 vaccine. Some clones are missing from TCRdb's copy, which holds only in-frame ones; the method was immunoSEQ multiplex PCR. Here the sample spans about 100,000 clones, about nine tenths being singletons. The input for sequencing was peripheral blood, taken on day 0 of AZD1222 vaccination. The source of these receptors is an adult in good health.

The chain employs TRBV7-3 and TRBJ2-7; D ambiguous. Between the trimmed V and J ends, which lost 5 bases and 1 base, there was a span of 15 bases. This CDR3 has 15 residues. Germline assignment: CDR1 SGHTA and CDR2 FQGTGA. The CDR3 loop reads CASSQGGGDSYEQYF. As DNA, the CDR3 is TGTGCCAGCAGCCAAGGCGGCGGAGATTCCTACGAGCAGTACTTC.

The CDR3 sequence: CASSRSGGNTEAFF. DNA for the CDR3: TGTGCCAGCAGCAGATCAGGGGGGAACACTGAAGCTTTCTTT. The V call is TRBV27, the J call TRBJ1-1, with 7 bases lining up with TRBD1. The junction had 5 bases not matched to a gene; V was cut back by 6 bases and J by 1 base. The V gene's germline CDR1 is MNHEY and CDR2 SMNVEV (reference sequence). The CDR3 contains 14 residues.

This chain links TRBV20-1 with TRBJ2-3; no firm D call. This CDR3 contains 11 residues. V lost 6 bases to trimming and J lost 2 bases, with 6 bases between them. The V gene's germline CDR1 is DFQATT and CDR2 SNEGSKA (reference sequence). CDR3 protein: CSASLTDTQYF. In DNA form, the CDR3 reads TGCAGTGCCAGCCTCACAGATACGCAGTATTTT.

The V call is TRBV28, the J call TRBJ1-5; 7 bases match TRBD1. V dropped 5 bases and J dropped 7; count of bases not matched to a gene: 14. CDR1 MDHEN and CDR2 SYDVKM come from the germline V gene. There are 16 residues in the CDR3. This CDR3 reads CASSTHQQGWNQPQHF. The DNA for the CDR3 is TGTGCCAGCAGTACCCATCAACAGGGGTGGAACCAGCCCCAGCATTTT.

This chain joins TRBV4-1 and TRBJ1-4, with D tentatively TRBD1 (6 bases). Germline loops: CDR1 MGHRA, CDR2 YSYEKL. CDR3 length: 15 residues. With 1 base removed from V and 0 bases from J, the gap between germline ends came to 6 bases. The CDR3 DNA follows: TGCGCCAGCAGCCAAGCAGGGGCAACTAATGAAAAACTGTTTTTT. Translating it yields CASSQAGATNEKLFF.

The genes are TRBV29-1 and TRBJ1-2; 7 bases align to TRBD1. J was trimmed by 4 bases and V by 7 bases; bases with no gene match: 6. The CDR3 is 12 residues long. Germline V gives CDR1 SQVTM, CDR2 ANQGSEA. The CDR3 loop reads CSASGTAYGYTF. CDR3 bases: TGCAGCGCTTCCGGGACAGCCTATGGCTACACCTTC.

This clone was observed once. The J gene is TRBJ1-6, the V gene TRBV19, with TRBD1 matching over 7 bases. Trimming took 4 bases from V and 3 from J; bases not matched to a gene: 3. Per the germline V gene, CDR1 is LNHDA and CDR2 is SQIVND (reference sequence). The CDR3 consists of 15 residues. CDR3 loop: CASSTHRGYNSPLHF. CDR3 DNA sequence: TGTGCCAGTAGTACTCACAGGGGCTATAATTCACCCCTCCACTTT.

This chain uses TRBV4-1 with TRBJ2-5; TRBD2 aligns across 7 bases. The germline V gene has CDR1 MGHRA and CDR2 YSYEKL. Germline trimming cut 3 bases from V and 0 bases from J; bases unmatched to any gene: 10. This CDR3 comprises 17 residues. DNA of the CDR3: TGCGCCAGCAGCCATGGCCCGGGGGGAGTCGACCAAGAGACCCAGTACTTC. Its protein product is CASSHGPGGVDQETQYF.

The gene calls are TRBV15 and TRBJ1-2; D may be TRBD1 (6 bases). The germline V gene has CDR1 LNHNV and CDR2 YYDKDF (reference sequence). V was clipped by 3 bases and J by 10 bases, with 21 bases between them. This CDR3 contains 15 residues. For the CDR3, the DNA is TGTGCCACCAGCAGGGCCGCCGGACAGCCGAGGTTCTACACCTTC. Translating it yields CATSRAAGQPRFYTF.

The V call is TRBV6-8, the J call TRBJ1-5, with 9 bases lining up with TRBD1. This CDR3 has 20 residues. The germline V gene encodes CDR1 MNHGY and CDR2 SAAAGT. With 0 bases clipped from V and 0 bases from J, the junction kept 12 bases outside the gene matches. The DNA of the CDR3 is TGTGCCAGCAGTTACTCCCCACAGGGGGCGACTTCTTATAGCAATCAGCCCCAGCATTTT. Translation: CASSYSPQGATSYSNQPQHF.

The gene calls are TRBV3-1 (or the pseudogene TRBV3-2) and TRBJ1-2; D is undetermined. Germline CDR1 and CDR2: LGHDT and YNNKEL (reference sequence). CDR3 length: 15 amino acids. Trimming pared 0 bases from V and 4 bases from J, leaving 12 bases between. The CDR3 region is CASSQDERRLYGYTF. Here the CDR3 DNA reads TGTGCCAGCAGCCAAGATGAAAGGAGACTCTATGGCTACACCTTC.

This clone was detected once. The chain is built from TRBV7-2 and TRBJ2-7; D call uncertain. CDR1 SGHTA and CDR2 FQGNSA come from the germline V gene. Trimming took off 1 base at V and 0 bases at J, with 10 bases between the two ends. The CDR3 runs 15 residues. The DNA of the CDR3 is TGTGCCAGCAGCTTAGTGCTGACAAGCTCCTACGAGCAGTACTTC. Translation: CASSLVLTSSYEQYF.

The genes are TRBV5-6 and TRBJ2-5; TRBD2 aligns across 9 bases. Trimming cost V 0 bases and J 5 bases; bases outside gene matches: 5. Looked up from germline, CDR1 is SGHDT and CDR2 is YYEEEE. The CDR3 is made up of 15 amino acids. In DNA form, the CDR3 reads TGTGCCAGCAGCTTGGGTGCTAGCGGGGTGGAGACCCAGTACTTC. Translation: CASSLGASGVETQYF.

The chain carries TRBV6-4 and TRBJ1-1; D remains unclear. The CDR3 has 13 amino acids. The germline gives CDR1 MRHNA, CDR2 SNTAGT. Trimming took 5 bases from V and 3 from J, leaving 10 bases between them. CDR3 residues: CASSLNPHTEAFF. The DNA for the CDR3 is TGTGCCAGCAGTCTCAACCCGCACACTGAAGCTTTCTTT.

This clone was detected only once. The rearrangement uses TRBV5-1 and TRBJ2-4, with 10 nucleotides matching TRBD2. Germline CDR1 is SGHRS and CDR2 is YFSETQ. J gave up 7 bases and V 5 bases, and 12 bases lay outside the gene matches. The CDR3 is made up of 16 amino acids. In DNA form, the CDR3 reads TGCGCCAGCAGTCCAGGTGGGACTAGCGAAGAGAACATTCAGTACTTC. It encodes CASSPGGTSEENIQYF. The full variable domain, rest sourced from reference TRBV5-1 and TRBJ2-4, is KAGVTQTPRYLIKTRGQQVTLSCSPISGHRSVSWYQQTPGQGLQFLFEYFSETQRNKGNFPGRFSGRQFSNSRSEMNVSTLELGDSALYLCASSPGGTSEENIQYFGAGTRLSVL.

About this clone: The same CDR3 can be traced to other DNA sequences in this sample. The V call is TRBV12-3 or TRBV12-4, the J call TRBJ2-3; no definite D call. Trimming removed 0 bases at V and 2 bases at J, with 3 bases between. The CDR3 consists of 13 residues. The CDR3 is CASSLASTDTQYF. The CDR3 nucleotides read TGTGCCAGCAGTTTAGCATCCACAGATACGCAGTATTTT.

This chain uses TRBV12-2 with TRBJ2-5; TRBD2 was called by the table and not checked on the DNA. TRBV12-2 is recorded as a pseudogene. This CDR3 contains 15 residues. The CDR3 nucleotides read TGTGCAAGTCGGGTAGCGGGGGAATTGATAGAGACCCAGTACTTC. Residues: CASRVAGELIETQYF.

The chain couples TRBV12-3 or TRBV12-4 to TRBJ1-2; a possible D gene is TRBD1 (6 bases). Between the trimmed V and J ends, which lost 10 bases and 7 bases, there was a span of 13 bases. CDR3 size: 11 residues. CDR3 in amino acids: CAIRGGSGYTF. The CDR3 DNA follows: TGTGCCATCAGAGGGGGTTCTGGCTACACCTTC.

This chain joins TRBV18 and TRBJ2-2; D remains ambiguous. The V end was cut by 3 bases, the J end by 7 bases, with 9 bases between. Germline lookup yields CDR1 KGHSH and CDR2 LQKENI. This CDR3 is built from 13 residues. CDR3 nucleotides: TGTGCCAGCTCACCTACCGGGCTCGGGGAGCTGTTTTTT. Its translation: CASSPTGLGELFF.

This CDR3 reads CASSQTGGGTYGYTF. For the CDR3, the DNA is TGTGCCAGCAGCCAAACTGGCGGAGGGACCTATGGCTACACCTTC. This sequence joins TRBV4-2 and TRBJ1-2, with D possibly being TRBD1 (5 bases). In germline, CDR1 is LGHNA, CDR2 YNFKEQ. This CDR3 is built from 15 residues. Trimming removed 2 bases from V and 4 bases from J, with 14 bases in between.

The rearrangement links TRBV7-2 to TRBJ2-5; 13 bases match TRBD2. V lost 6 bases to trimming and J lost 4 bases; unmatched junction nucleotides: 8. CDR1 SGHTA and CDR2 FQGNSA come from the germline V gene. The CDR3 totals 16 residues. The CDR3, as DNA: TGTGCCAGCAGTCCCGGGACTAGCGGGGCGGGAGAGACCCAGTACTTC. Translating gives CASSPGTSGAGETQYF. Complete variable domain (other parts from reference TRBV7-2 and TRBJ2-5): GAGVSQSPSNKVTEKGKDVELRCDPISGHTALYWYRQSLGQGLEFLIYFQGNSAPDKSGLPSDRFSAERTGGSVSTLTIQRTQQEDSAVYLCASSPGTSGAGETQYFGPGTRLLVL.